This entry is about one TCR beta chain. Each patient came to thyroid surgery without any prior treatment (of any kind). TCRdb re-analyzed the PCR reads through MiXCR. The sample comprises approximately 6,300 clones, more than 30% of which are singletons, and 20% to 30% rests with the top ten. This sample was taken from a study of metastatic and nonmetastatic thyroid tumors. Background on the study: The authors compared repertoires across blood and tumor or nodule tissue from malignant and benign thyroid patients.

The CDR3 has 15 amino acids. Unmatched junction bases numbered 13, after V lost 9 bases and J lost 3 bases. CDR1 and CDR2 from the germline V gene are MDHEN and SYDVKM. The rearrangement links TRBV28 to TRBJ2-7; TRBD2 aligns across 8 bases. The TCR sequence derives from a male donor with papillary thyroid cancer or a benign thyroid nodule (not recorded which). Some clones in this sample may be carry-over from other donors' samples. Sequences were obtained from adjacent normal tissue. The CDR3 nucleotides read TGTGCCAGAAGAAACCCAGCGGGAGATGGCTACGAGCAGTACTTC. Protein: CARRNPAGDGYEQYF.